This T cell receptor beta chain was sequenced in a study of blood T cell repertoires in COVID-19 (TCRdb year 2020). Background for the entire study: The collaborator samples originated in the United States, Italy and Spain and spanned the acute and convalescent phases of COVID-19. The material from the prospective study consisted of cDNA or gDNA derived from T cells, B-cell-depleted T cells, or PBMCs. Subjects who had been exposed to COVID-19, were actively infected with it, or had recovered from it provided the deeply sampled blood TCRbeta repertoires that made up the dataset. A freely available public database, intended as a resource for researchers studying the immune response to SARS-CoV-2, is where the repertoires were released. The samples were drawn from two sources: the first 160 participants of the ongoing ImmuneRACE study, and 1,254 subjects contributed by 6 global collaborators. Sample metadata almost always included a de-identified subject ID, COVID-19 status, age in years and sex. Where available, HLA class I and class II types were taken from metadata supplied by the sample provider and were not determined by assay-based typing. The investigation overall reported the following: The quantity of clinical and demographic metadata differed by source and by participant and was supplied without curation.

From the germline V gene, CDR1 is SGHRS and CDR2 is YFSETQ. From its cysteine to its phenylalanine, the CDR3 spans 14 amino acids. Only the CDR3 region is kept as DNA, spanning 42 bases read in frame from base 1. V loses 0 bases of germline sequence and J loses 4 bases, and the interval between the two ends is 10 bases. The immunoSEQ Assay, a bias-controlled multiplex PCR, was used to amplify TCRbeta CDR3 regions from genomic DNA. The authors processed their data as follows. The number of nucleated cells in each sample was estimated by amplification of reference gene primers within the assay. To quantify the absolute abundance of each unique TCRbeta CDR3 rearrangement, sequence reads were collapsed and filtered. Productive Simpson clonality was computed per sample as the square root of Simpson's diversity index over productive rearrangements. TCRdb obtained this table from immuneACCESS and retained in-frame rearrangements with V and J assigned. These tables miss some clones; where compared with another copy, unresolved V genes account for less than half of the shortfall, and the remainder is unexplained. V and J calls and clone size are as listed in that table; D and trimming were resolved from the DNA. In all, the sample holds about 52,000 clones, and 70% to 85% of those were seen once. The ten largest clones represent about 9.9% of the sample.

On this clone itself: Its antigen is currently not known. Per-base quality was not reported, and no clone a single base away is much larger than it.

At one collaborating source in Seattle, patients were enrolled during active infection and were followed longitudinally through the course of disease. Each collaborating institution followed its own protocols to collect whole blood in K2EDTA tubes. For TCRbeta analysis, collaborators shipped samples in one of three forms: frozen whole blood, isolated PBMCs, or DNA extracted from either of those sample types. The V and J segments used are TRBV5-1 and TRBJ1-1; TRBD1 is perhaps the D gene, given 5 matching bases. The clonotype comes from a man older than 75 with COVID-19, enrolled during active disease. Sample: peripheral blood. The CDR3 protein is CASSLEQVFTEAFF. The DNA is TGCGCCAGCAGCTTGGAACAGGTTTTCACTGAAGCTTTCTTT.